This passage covers 14 T cell receptor beta chains from one sample sequenced in a study of blood T cell repertoires in COVID-19. The protocol was immunoSEQ multiplex PCR, while the TCRdb copy is restricted to in-frame clones and leaves out a portion. In the table there are 250,000 or so clones, roughly 89% of which are singletons. Sequencing input: PBMCs or T cells enriched from blood (not recorded which). The receptors here all came from a man in his forties or fifties who had recovered from COVID-19.

This clone was observed a single time. The chain recombines TRBV6-5 with TRBJ2-1; 9 nucleotides align to TRBD2. Trimming took 10 bases from V and 3 from J; bases not matched to a gene: 4. The CDR3 runs 13 residues. Per germline, CDR1 MNHEY and CDR2 SVGAGI. CDR3 in amino acids: CATLAGDYNEQFF. The CDR3 DNA follows: TGTGCCACCTTAGCGGGAGACTACAATGAGCAGTTCTTC.

The gene calls are TRBV12-3 or TRBV12-4 and TRBJ1-1; no firm D call. Trimming left V 7 bases short and J 0 bases short, with 9 bases between. The CDR3 is 13 residues long. The CDR3 loop reads CASTRIMNTEAFF. The CDR3 nucleotides read TGTGCCAGCACCAGGATCATGAACACTGAAGCTTTCTTT.

V gene TRBV11-2 combines with J gene TRBJ1-6, with a tentative D call TRBD1 (6 bases). Germline assignment: CDR1 SGHAT and CDR2 FQNNGV. There are 14 residues in the CDR3. V lost 4 bases and J 6 bases, leaving 10 bases between the germline ends. CDR3 amino acids: CASSSSGVNSPLHF. DNA for the CDR3: TGTGCCAGCAGCTCGTCAGGGGTTAATTCACCCCTCCACTTT.

V and J are TRBV27 and TRBJ1-5; tentatively, D is TRBD1 (6 bases). Trimming removed 6 bases from V and 4 bases from J, with 16 bases in between. The germline CDR1 and CDR2 sequences are MNHEY and SMNVEV (reference sequence). This CDR3 is 15 amino acids long. The CDR3 loop reads CASRNSGHRNQPQHF. The CDR3 region has the DNA TGTGCCAGCAGAAACTCGGGACACCGAAATCAGCCCCAGCATTTT.

The chain is built from TRBV19 and TRBJ2-1; no clear D gene. There are 17 residues in the CDR3. Looked up from germline, CDR1 is LNHDA and CDR2 is SQIVND (reference sequence). Trimming stripped 1 base from V and 5 bases from J, with 18 bases between. The CDR3 nucleotides are TGTGCCAGTAGTATAGGAGATACAGAAATCTTCAACAATGAGCAGTTCTTC. Translating it yields CASSIGDTEIFNNEQFF.

V usage is TRBV28 and J usage is TRBJ1-4; 8 bases line up with TRBD1. The germline CDR1 and CDR2 sequences are MDHEN and SYDVKM. The CDR3 spans 14 residues. V shed 6 bases, J shed 7 bases, and the junction held 7 bases outside the gene matches. The CDR3 nucleotides read TGTGCCAGCAGCACGACAGGGGTCCGTGAAAAACTGTTTTTT. It codes for CASSTTGVREKLFF.

The chain uses TRBV30 and TRBJ2-1, with D perhaps matching TRBD1 (5 bases). The V end was cut by 4 bases, the J end by 10 bases, with 20 bases between. This CDR3 spans 14 amino acids. The germline V gene has CDR1 GTSNPN and CDR2 SVGIG (reference sequence). The CDR3 here is CAWNWIRSREEQFF. CDR3 sequence (DNA): TGTGCCTGGAACTGGATCCGCAGCAGGGAAGAGCAGTTCTTC.

This clone was picked up a small number of times. This chain links TRBV7-2 with TRBJ2-6; 9 bases match TRBD2. After removal of 0 bases from V and 2 bases from J, the junction contained 2 bases not matched to a gene. The CDR3 length is 17 residues. The germline V gene encodes CDR1 SGHTA and CDR2 FQGNSA. The CDR3 sequence: CASSLALAGAGANVLTF. The CDR3 bases are TGTGCCAGCAGCTTAGCCTTAGCGGGGGCTGGGGCCAACGTCCTGACTTTC.

This sequence joins TRBV7-3 and TRBJ2-3; D is undetermined. The CDR3 has 15 residues. The V end was cut by 1 base, the J end by 0 bases, with 8 bases between. Germline-derived CDR1 and CDR2 are SGHTA and FQGTGA. Here the CDR3 reads CASSLILASTDTQYF. The CDR3 DNA reads TGTGCCAGCAGCTTAATCCTTGCGAGCACAGATACGCAGTATTTT.

The chain has TRBV6-5 and TRBJ1-6; 9 bases line up with TRBD1. CDR3 size: 15 residues. Trimming cost V 4 bases and J 6 bases; bases outside gene matches: 4. Germline assignment: CDR1 MNHEY and CDR2 SVGAGI. The CDR3 DNA sequence: TGTGCCAGCAGTTCGCCACAGGGGGCTAATTCACCCCTCCACTTT. Translation: CASSSPQGANSPLHF.

This clone has a handful of counts. The chain employs TRBV6-5 and TRBJ2-2, with a tentative D call TRBD1 (5 bases). Germline CDR1 and CDR2: MNHEY and SVGAGI. The CDR3 has 15 residues. The V end lost 2 bases, the J end lost 5 bases, and 12 bases lay between the germline ends. The CDR3 DNA reads TGTGCCAGCAGTTACAAGGGGTCAACAACCGGGGAGCTGTTTTTT. This encodes CASSYKGSTTGELFF.

The rearrangement uses TRBV5-1 and TRBJ2-7; tentatively, D is TRBD2 (6 bases). There are 15 residues in the CDR3. Between the trimmed V and J ends, which lost 4 bases and 1 base, there was a span of 15 bases. From germline, CDR1 is SGHRS and CDR2 YFSETQ. CDR3 sequence: CASSPGGGDSYEQYF. In nucleotides, the CDR3 is TGCGCCAGCAGCCCGGGTGGAGGGGATTCCTACGAGCAGTACTTC.

The table lists this clone with a count of one. V is TRBV27 and J is TRBJ1-5; D may be TRBD1 (5 bases). V dropped 4 bases and J dropped 3 bases, with 10 bases sitting between them. Germline CDR1 is MNHEY and CDR2 is SMNVEV (reference sequence). CDR3 length: 14 amino acids. The CDR3 nucleotides read TGTGCCAGCAGTTCTACGGACAACAATCAGCCCCAGCATTTT. It specifies CASSSTDNNQPQHF.

The chain employs TRBV12-2 and TRBJ1-3; the D call of TRBD1 is as the table states it, not checked on the DNA. TRBV12-2 is shown as a pseudogene. The CDR3 spans 18 residues. The CDR3 DNA reads as TGTGCAAGTCGCTTAGCCCCGGACAGGGAACGGTCTGGAAACACCATATATTTT. Translation: CASRLAPDRERSGNTIYF.